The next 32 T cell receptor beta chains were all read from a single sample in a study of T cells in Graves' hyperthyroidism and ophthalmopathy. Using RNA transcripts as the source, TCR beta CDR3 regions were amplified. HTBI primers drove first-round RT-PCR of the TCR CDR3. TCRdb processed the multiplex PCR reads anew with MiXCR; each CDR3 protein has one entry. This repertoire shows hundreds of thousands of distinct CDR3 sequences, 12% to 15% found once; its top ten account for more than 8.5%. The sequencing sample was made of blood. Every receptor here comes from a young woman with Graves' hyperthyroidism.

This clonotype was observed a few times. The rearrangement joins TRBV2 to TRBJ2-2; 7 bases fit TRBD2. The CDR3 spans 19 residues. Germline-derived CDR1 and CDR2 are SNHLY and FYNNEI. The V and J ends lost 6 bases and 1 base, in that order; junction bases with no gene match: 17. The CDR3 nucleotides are TGTGCCAGCAGCGATCCACGACTAGCCCGAGGGAGGAACACCGGGGAGCTGTTTTTT. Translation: CASSDPRLARGRNTGELFF. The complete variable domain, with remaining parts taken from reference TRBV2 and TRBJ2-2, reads EPEVTQTPSHQVTQMGQEVILRCVPISNHLYFYWYRQILGQKVEFLVSFYNNEISEKSEIFDDQFSVERPDGSNFTLKIRSTKLEDSAMYFCASSDPRLARGRNTGELFFGEGSRLTVL.

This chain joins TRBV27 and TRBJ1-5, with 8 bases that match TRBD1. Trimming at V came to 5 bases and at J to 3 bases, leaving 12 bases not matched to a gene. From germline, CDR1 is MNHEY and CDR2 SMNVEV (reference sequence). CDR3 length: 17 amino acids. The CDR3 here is CASSLHGGQGANQPQHF. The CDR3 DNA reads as TGTGCCAGCAGTCTACATGGCGGACAGGGTGCCAATCAGCCCCAGCATTTT.

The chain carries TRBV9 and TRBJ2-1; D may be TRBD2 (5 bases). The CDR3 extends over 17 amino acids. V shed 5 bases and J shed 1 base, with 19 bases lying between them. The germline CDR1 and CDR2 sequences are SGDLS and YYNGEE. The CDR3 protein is CASSDSPGSRSYNEQFF. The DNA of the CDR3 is TGTGCCAGCAGTGATTCCCCGGGAAGCCGTTCCTACAATGAGCAGTTCTTC.

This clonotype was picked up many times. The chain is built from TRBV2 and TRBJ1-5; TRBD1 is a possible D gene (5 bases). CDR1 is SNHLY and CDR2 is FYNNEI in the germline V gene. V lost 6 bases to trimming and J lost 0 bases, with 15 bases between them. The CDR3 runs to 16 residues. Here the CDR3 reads CASSGQSRASNQPQHF. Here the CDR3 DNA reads TGTGCCAGCAGCGGACAAAGCAGAGCTAGCAATCAGCCCCAGCATTTT.

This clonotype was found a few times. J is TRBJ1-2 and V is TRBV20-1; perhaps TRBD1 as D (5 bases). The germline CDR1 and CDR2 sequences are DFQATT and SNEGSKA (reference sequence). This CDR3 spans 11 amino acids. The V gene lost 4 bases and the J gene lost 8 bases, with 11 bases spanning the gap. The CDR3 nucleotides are TGCAGTGCTAATCCGACAGTCGGCTACACCTTC. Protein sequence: CSANPTVGYTF.

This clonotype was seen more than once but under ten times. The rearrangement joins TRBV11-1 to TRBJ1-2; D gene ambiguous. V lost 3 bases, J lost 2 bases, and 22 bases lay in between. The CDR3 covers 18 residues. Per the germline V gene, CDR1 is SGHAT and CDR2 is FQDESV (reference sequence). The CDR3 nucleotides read TGTGCCAGCAGCTTTTTCTTATCGTTGACCGCTATAAACTATGGCTACACCTTC. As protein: CASSFFLSLTAINYGYTF.

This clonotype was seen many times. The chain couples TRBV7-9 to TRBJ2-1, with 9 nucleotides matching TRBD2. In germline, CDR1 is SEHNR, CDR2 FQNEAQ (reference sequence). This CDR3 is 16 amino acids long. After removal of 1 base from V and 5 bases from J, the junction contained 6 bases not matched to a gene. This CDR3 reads CASSLGLAETDNEQFF. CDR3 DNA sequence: TGTGCCAGCAGCTTAGGACTAGCGGAGACAGACAATGAGCAGTTCTTC.

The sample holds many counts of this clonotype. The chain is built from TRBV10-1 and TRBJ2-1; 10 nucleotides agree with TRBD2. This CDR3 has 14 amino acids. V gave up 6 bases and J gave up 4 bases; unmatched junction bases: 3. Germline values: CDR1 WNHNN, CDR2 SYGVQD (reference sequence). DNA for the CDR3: TGCGCCAGCAGGCCTAGCGGGAGTTACAATGAGCAGTTCTTC. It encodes CASRPSGSYNEQFF.

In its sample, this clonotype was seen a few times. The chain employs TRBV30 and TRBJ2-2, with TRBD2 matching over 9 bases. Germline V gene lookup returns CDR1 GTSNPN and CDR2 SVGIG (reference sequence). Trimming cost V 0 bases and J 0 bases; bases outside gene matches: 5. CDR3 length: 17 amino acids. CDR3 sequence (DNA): TGTGCCTGGAGTGTTTCTCGGACTAGCGCGAACACCGGGGAGCTGTTTTTT. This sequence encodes CAWSVSRTSANTGELFF. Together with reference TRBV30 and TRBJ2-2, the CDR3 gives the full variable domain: SQTIHQWPATLVQPVGSPLSLECTVEGTSNPNLYWYRQAAGRGLQLLFYSVGIGQISSEVPQNLSASRPQDRQFILSSKKLLLSDSGFYLCAWSVSRTSANTGELFFGEGSRLTVL.

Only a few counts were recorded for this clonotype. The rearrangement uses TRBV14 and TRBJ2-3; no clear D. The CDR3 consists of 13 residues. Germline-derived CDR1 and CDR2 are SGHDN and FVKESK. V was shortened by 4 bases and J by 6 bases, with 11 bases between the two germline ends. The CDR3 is CASSLQAGDTQYF. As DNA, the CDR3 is TGTGCCAGCAGCCTTCAGGCTGGGGATACGCAGTATTTT.

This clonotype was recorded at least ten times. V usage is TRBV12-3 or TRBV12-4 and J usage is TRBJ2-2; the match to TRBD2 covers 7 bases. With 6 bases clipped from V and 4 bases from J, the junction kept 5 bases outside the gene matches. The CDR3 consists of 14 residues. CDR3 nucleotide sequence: TGTGCCAGCAGAACCCCGGGGGGCACCGGGGAGCTGTTTTTT. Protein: CASRTPGGTGELFF.

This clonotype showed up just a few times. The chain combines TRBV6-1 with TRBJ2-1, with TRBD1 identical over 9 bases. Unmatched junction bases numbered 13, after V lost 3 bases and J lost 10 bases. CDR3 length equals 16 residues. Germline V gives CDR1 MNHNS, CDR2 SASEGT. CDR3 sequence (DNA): TGTGCCAGCAGTGACTCCGGGACAGGGTACTCAGGCGAGCAGTTCTTC. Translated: CASSDSGTGYSGEQFF.

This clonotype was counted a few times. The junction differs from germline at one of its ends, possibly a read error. As DNA, the CDR3 is TGCGCCAGCAGCCCAGGACTAGCGCCGAACCCCGGGGAGCTGTTTTTT. It codes for CASSPGLAPNPGELFF. The chain recombines TRBV5-1 with TRBJ2-2, with TRBD2 matching over 9 bases. Germline lookup yields CDR1 SGHRS and CDR2 YFSETQ. This CDR3 region has 16 residues. Full variable domain (rest looked up from reference TRBV5-1 and TRBJ2-2): KAGVTQTPRYLIKTRGQQVTLSCSPISGHRSVSWYQQTPGQGLQFLFEYFSETQRNKGNFPGRFSGRQFSNSRSEMNVSTLELGDSALYLCASSPGLAPNPGELFFGEGSRLTVL.

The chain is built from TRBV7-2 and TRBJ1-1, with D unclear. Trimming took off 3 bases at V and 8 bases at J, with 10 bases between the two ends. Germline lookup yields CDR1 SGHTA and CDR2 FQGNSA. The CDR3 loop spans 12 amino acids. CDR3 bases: TGTGCCAGCAGCTTTGACTTGGCAGAAGCTTTCTTT. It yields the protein CASSFDLAEAFF.

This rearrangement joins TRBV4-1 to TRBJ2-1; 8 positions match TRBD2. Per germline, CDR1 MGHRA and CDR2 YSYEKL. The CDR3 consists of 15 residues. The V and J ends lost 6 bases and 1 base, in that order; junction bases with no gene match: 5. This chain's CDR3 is CASRLLAVSYNEQFF. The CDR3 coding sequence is TGCGCCAGCAGGCTACTAGCGGTTTCCTACAATGAGCAGTTCTTC.

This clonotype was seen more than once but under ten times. Written as DNA, the CDR3 is TGTGCCAGCAGCCACCGGTTCTCCTACAATGAGCAGTTCTTC. Translating gives CASSHRFSYNEQFF. V is TRBV7-8 and J is TRBJ2-1; D is unclear. V was shortened by 5 bases and J by 0 bases, with 8 bases between the two germline ends. This CDR3 comprises 14 residues. Germline lookup yields CDR1 SGHVS and CDR2 FQNEAQ.

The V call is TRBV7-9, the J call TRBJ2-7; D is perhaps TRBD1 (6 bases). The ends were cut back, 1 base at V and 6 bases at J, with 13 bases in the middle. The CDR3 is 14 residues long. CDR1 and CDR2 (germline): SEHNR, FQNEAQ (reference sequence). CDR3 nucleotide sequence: TGTGCCAGCAGCTTAGAGAACAGGGTACTCGAGCAGTACTTC. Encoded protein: CASSLENRVLEQYF.

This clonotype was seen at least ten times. DNA for the CDR3: TGCAGCGCGCGTGACGGTACTAACTATGGCTACACCTTC. It specifies CSARDGTNYGYTF. This chain connects TRBV29-1 to TRBJ1-2; no firm D call. The germline V gene has CDR1 SQVTM and CDR2 ANQGSEA. The CDR3 runs 13 residues. Trimming took off 7 bases at V and 0 bases at J, with 12 bases between the two ends. Supplemented by reference TRBV29-1 and TRBJ1-2, the full variable domain reads SAVISQKPSRDICQRGTSLTIQCQVDSQVTMMFWYRQQPGQSLTLIATANQGSEATYESGFVIDKFPISRPNLTFSTLTVSNMSPEDSSIYLCSARDGTNYGYTFGSGTRLTVV.

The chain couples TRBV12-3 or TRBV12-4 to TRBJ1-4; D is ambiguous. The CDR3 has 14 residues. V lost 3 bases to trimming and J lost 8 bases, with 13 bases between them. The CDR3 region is CASSFTSNEEKLFF. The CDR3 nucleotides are TGTGCCAGCAGTTTCACGTCTAATGAGGAAAAACTGTTTTTT.

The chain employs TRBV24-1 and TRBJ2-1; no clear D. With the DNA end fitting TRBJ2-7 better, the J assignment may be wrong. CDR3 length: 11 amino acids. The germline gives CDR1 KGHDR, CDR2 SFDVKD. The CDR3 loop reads CATKGFNEQYF. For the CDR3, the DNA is TGTGCCACCAAGGGTTTCAATGAGCAGTACTTC.

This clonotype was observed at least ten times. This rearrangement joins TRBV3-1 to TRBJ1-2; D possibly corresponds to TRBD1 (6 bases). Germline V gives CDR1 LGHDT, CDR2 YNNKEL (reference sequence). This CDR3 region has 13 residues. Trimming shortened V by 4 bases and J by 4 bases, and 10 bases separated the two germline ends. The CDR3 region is CASSPGTPYGYTF. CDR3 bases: TGTGCCAGCAGCCCGGGGACACCCTATGGCTACACCTTC. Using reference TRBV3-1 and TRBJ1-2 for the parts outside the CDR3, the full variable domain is DTAVSQTPKYLVTQMGNDKSIKCEQNLGHDTMYWYKQDSKKFLKIMFSYNNKELIINETVPNRFSPKSPDKAHLNLHINSLELGDSAVYFCASSPGTPYGYTFGSGTRLTVV.

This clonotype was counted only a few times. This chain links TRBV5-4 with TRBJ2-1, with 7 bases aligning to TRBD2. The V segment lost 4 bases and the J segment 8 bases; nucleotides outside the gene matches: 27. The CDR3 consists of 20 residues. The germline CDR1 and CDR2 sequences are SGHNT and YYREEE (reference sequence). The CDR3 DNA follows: TGTGCCAGCAGCATTATGCTGATCATAGCGGGCGCGGGGACTTTGGATGAGCAGTTCTTC. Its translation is CASSIMLIIAGAGTLDEQFF.

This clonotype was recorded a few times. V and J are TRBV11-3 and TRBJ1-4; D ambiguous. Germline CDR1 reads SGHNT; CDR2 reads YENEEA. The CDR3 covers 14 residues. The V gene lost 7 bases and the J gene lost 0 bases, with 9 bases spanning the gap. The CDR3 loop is CASTTTATNEKLFF. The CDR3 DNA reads TGTGCCAGCACCACAACAGCAACTAATGAAAAACTGTTTTTT.

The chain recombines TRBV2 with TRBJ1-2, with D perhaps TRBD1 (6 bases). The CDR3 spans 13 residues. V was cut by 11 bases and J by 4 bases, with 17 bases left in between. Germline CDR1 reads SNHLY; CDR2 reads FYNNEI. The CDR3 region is CAGTAGVTYGYTF. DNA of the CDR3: TGTGCCGGTACAGCAGGGGTTACCTATGGCTACACCTTC.

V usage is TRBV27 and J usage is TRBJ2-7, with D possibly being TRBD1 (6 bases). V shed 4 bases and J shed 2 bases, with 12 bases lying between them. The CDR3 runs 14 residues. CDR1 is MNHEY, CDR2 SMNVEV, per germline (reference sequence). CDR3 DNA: TGTGCCAGCAGTTCTACAGGGTCTGCCTACGAGCAGTACTTC. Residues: CASSSTGSAYEQYF.

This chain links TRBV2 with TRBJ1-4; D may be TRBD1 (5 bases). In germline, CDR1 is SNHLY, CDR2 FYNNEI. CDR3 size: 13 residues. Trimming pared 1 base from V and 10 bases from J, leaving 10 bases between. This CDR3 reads CASSEGPRGKLFF. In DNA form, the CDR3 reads TGTGCCAGCAGTGAAGGCCCGAGGGGAAAACTGTTTTTT.

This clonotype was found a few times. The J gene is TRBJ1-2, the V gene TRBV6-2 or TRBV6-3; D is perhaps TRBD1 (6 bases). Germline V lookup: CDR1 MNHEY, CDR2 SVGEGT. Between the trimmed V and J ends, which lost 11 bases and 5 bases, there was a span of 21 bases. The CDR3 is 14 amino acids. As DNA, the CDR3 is TGTGCCGGCAATGACAGGACCCAGGGGTATGGCTACACCTTC. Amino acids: CAGNDRTQGYGYTF.

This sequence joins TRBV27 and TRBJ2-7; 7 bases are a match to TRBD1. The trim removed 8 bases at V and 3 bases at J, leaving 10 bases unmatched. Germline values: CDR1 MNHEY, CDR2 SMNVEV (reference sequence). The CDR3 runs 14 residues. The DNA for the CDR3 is TGTGCCAGCGGGATTCCGGGACAGCTCTACGAGCAGTACTTC. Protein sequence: CASGIPGQLYEQYF.

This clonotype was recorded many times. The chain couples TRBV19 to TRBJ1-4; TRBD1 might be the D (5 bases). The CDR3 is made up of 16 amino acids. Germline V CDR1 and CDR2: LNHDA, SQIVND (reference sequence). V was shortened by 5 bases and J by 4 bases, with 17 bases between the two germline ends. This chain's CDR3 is CASSPLGTSRNEKLFF. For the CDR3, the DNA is TGTGCCAGTAGTCCTCTCGGGACGTCGCGTAATGAAAAACTGTTTTTT.

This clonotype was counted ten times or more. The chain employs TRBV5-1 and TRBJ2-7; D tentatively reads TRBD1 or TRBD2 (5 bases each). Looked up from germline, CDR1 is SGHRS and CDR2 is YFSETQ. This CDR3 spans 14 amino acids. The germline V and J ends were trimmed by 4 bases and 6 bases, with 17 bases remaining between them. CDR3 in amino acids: CASSKVGVSLEQYF. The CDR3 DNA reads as TGCGCCAGCAGCAAGGTGGGGGTGAGCCTCGAGCAGTACTTC.

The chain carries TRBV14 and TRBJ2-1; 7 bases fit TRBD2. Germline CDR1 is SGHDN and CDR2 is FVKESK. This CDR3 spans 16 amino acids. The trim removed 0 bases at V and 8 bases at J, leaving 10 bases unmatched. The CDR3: CASSQDEGGRRYEQFF. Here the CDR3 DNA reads TGTGCCAGCAGCCAAGACGAGGGAGGGCGGAGATATGAGCAGTTCTTC.

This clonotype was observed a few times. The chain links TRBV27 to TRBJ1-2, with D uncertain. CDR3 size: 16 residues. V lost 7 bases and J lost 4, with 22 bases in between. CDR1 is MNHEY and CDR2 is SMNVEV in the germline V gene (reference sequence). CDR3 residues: CASTPYSSLKSYGYTF. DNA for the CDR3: TGTGCCAGCACTCCATACAGCAGTCTTAAAAGCTATGGCTACACCTTC.